These 12 T cell receptor beta chains were sequenced from one sample in a study of cytomegalovirus exposure and HLA in healthy donors. Some clones are missing from TCRdb's copy, which holds only in-frame ones; the method was immunoSEQ multiplex PCR. Found here are about 120,000 clones, approximately 86% of them singletons; the top ten hold 4.4%. The sample consisted of PBMCs. The receptors shown here come from a man aged 18 to 35 in good health and CMV-seropositive.

The chain employs TRBV13 and TRBJ1-4, with D tentatively TRBD1 (6 bases). The CDR3 runs 14 residues. CDR1 PRHDT and CDR2 FYEKMQ come from the germline V gene (reference sequence). The V gene lost 5 bases and the J gene lost 1 base, with 8 bases spanning the gap. In DNA, the CDR3 is TGTGCCAGCAGCCTACAGGGAACTAATGAAAAACTGTTTTTT. Amino acid sequence: CASSLQGTNEKLFF.

This clone was detected once. The chain recombines TRBV5-4 with TRBJ1-1; unclear D gene. Germline lookup yields CDR1 SGHNT and CDR2 YYREEE (reference sequence). V lost 1 base to trimming and J lost 5 bases, with 6 bases between them. The CDR3 totals 12 residues. The CDR3 DNA reads as TGTGCCAGCAGCTTGCAGAGGACTGAAGCTTTCTTT. It encodes CASSLQRTEAFF.

The chain joins TRBV6-6 to TRBJ1-6, with TRBD1 identical over 7 bases. The junction had 3 bases not matched to a gene; V was cut back by 5 bases and J by 8 bases. Germline assignment: CDR1 MNHNY and CDR2 SVGAGI (reference sequence). This CDR3 contains 13 residues. DNA of the CDR3: TGTGCCAGCAGTCCCCAGGGGGATTCACCCCTCCACTTT. Amino acid sequence: CASSPQGDSPLHF.

The rearrangement joins TRBV19 to TRBJ2-7, with TRBD2 matching over 9 bases. After removal of 4 bases from V and 7 bases from J, the junction contained 11 bases not matched to a gene. In germline, CDR1 is LNHDA, CDR2 SQIVND (reference sequence). The CDR3 is 15 residues long. The CDR3 nucleotides read TGTGCCAGTAGTAAAAGGAACCCGCGGGAGGGGGAGCAGTACTTC. Translating it yields CASSKRNPREGEQYF.

J is TRBJ1-4 and V is TRBV5-1, with TRBD1 matching 10 bases. The trim removed 4 bases at V and 6 bases at J, leaving 6 bases unmatched. The CDR3 loop spans 15 amino acids. Germline V gives CDR1 SGHRS, CDR2 YFSETQ. The CDR3 loop reads CASSATGTGDEKLFF. The CDR3 coding sequence is TGCGCCAGCAGCGCAACCGGGACAGGGGATGAAAAACTGTTTTTT.

J is TRBJ2-7 and V is TRBV18, with D unresolved. This CDR3 is built from 13 residues. The germline V gene encodes CDR1 KGHSH and CDR2 LQKENI. Trimming shortened V by 3 bases and J by 4 bases, and 10 bases separated the two germline ends. CDR3 nucleotide sequence: TGTGCCAGCTCACCGGTCGAGGAGTACGAGCAGTACTTC. Translation gives CASSPVEEYEQYF.

This chain connects TRBV18 to TRBJ1-4; D is undetermined. The CDR3 loop spans 15 amino acids. CDR1 KGHSH and CDR2 LQKENI come from the germline V gene. Trimming cost V 3 bases and J 4 bases, with 12 bases left between them. The CDR3 is CASSPREARNEKLFF. CDR3 nucleotide sequence: TGTGCCAGCTCACCCCGGGAGGCCCGTAATGAAAAACTGTTTTTT.

J is TRBJ2-3 and V is TRBV28; D gene ambiguous. The CDR3 loop spans 11 amino acids. CDR1 and CDR2 from the germline V gene are MDHEN and SYDVKM. V was shortened by 8 bases and J by 6 bases, with 9 bases between the two germline ends. The CDR3 DNA follows: TGTGCCAGCGGCGGTTTGGATACGCAGTATTTT. Protein product: CASGGLDTQYF.

The V call is TRBV19, the J call TRBJ1-2; TRBD1 agrees at 8 bases. The CDR3 extends over 14 amino acids. In germline, CDR1 is LNHDA, CDR2 SQIVND (reference sequence). With V trimmed by 6 bases and J by 5 bases, 8 bases remained unmatched. The CDR3 here is CASRDRAVGYGYTF. The CDR3 bases are TGTGCCAGTAGGGACAGGGCAGTTGGATATGGCTACACCTTC. Looking up the rest from reference TRBV19 and TRBJ1-2 gives the full variable domain: DGGITQSPKYLFRKEGQNVTLSCEQNLNHDAMYWYRQDPGQGLRLIYYSQIVNDFQKGDIAEGYSVSREKKESFPLTVTSAQKNPTAFYLCASRDRAVGYGYTFGSGTRLTVV.

This clone was seen more than once but under ten times. The CDR3 DNA reads as TGCAGCGCTCCTAGCGGAAACTCCTACAATGAGCAGTTCTTC. As protein: CSAPSGNSYNEQFF. The rearrangement joins TRBV29-1 to TRBJ2-1, with 7 bases identical to TRBD2. With V trimmed by 7 bases and J by 0 bases, 6 bases remained unmatched. CDR3 length: 14 residues. Per the germline V gene, CDR1 is SQVTM and CDR2 is ANQGSEA.

The chain employs TRBV2 and TRBJ1-1; 8 bases align to TRBD1. The CDR3 runs to 14 residues. The V segment lost 6 bases and the J segment 4 bases; nucleotides outside the gene matches: 7. From germline, CDR1 is SNHLY and CDR2 FYNNEI. CDR3 loop: CASRTGGQVTEAFF. CDR3 nucleotide sequence: TGTGCCAGCAGAACAGGGGGACAGGTCACTGAAGCTTTCTTT.

The V gene is TRBV2, the J gene TRBJ2-1, with D perhaps TRBD1 (5 bases). The CDR3 has 17 residues. CDR1 is SNHLY, CDR2 FYNNEI, per germline. The V and J ends lost 3 bases and 2 bases respectively, with 17 bases between them. CDR3 DNA sequence: TGTGCCAGCAGTGAGGGGCACCGAACCGACCCCTACAATGAGCAGTTCTTC. This codes for CASSEGHRTDPYNEQFF.